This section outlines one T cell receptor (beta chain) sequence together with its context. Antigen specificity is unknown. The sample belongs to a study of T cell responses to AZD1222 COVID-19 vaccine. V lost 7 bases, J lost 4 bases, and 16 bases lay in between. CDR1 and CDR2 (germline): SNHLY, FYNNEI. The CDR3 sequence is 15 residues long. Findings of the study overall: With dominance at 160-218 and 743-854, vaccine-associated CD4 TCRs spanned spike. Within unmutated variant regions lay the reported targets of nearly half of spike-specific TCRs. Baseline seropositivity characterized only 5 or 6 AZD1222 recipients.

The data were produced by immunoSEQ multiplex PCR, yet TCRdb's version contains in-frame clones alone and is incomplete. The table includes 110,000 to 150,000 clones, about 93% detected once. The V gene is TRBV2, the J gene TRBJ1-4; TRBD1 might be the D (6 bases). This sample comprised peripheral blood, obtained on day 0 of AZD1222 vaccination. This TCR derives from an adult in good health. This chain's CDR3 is CASIPLGGGNEKLFF. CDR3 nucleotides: TGTGCCAGCATTCCCCTCGGAGGGGGTAATGAAAAACTGTTTTTT.